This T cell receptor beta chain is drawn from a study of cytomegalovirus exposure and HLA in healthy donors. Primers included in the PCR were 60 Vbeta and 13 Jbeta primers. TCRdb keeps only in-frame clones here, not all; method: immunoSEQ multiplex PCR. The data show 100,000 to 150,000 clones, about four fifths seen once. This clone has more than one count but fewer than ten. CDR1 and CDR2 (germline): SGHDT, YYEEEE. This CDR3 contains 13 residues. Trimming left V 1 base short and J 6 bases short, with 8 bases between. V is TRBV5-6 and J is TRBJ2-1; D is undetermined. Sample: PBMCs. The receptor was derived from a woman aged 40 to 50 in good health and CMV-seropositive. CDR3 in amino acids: CASSLLPGNEQFF. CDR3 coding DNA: TGTGCCAGCAGCTTGCTGCCGGGCAATGAGCAGTTCTTC.